This T cell receptor beta chain was documented in a study of blood T cell repertoires in COVID-19. Study in general: The United States, Italy and Spain were the sources of the acute and convalescent COVID-19 samples. In each case, the material was cDNA or gDNA derived from T cells, B-cell-depleted T cells, or PBMCs.

The V end was cut by 7 bases, the J end by 1 base, with 17 bases between. The CDR3 is 16 residues long. Germline-derived CDR1 and CDR2 are GTSNPN and SVGIG (reference sequence). In the source study's methods: Nucleated cell number was recorded as an estimate derived from reference gene primer amplification. The protocol was immunoSEQ multiplex PCR, while the TCRdb copy is restricted to in-frame clones and leaves out a portion. D and trimming come from the DNA, and the V and J calls and clone size come from that table. The sample carries approximately 110,000 clones, approximately 92% recorded once. This clonotype was obtained from a woman aged 80 or over with acute or convalescent COVID-19. The chain combines TRBV30 with TRBJ1-6, with D tentatively TRBD1 (6 bases). The material sequenced was peripheral blood. The CDR3 DNA sequence: TGTGCCTCGAAACAGGGAAGCGGTTCCTATAATTCACCCCTCCACTTT. Translation gives CASKQGSGSYNSPLHF.